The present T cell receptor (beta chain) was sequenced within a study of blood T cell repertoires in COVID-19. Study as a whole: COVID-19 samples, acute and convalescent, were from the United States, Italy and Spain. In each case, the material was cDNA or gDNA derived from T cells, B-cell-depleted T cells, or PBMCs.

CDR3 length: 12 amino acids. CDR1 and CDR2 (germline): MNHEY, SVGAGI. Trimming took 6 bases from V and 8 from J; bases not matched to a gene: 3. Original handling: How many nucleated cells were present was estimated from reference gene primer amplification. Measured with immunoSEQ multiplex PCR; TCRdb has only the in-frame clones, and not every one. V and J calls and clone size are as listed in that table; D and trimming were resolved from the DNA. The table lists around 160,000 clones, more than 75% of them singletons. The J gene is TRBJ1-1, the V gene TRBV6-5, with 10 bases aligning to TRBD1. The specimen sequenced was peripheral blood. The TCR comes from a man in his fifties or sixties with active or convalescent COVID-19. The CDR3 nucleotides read TGTGCCAGCAGACTGACAGGGGGCGAAGCTTTCTTT. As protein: CASRLTGGEAFF.